This T cell receptor (beta chain) is drawn from a study of blood T cell repertoires in COVID-19. Background on the study: Researchers got acute and convalescent COVID-19 samples from the United States, Italy and Spain. PBMCs, B-cell-depleted T cells, or T cells were the source of the cDNA or gDNA that made up the material.

Germline loops: CDR1 SGHDT, CDR2 YYEEEE. The CDR3 length is 15 residues. V was clipped by 1 base and J by 8 bases, with 15 bases between them. This clone was recorded only once. The assay was immunoSEQ multiplex PCR, and TCRdb's table has in-frame clones only and misses some. The repertoire consists of some 70,000 clones, with 80% to 95% occurring once and the leading ten covering roughly 14%. Sequencing used peripheral blood. The V call is TRBV5-6, the J call TRBJ1-4; TRBD1 is a possible D gene (5 bases). The sequence was obtained from a human donor with active COVID-19. The donor label of this sample is uncertain. The CDR3 bases are TGTGCCAGCAGCTTGAGGCAGGGTGGAGAAGAAAAACTGTTTTTT. Translating it yields CASSLRQGGEEKLFF.